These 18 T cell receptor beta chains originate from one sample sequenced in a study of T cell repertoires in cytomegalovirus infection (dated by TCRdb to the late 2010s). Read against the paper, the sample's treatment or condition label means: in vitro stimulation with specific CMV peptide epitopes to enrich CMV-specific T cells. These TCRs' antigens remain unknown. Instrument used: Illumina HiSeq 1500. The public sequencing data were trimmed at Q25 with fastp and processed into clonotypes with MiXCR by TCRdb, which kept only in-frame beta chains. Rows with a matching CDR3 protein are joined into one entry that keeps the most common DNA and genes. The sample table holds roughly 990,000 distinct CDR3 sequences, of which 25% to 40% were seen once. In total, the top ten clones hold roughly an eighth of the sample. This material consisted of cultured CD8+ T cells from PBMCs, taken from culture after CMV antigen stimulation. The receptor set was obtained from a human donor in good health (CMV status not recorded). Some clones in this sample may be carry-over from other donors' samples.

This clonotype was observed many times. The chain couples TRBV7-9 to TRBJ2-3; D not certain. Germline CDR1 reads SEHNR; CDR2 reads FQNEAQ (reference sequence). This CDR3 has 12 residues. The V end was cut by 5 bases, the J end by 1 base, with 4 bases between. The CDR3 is CASSTRTDTQYF. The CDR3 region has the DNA TGTGCCAGCAGCACACGCACAGATACGCAGTATTTT. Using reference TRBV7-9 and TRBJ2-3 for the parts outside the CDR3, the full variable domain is DTGVSQNPRHKITKRGQNVTFRCDPISEHNRLYWYRQTLGQGPEFLTYFQNEAQLEKSRLLSDRFSAERPKGSFSTLEIQRTEQGDSAMYLCASSTRTDTQYFGPGTRLTVL.

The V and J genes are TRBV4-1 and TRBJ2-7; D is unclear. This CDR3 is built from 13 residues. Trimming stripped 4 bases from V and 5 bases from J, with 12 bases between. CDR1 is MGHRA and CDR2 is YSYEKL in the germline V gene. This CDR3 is CASSPRLSDEQYF. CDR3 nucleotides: TGCGCCAGCAGCCCCCGTCTGTCGGACGAGCAGTACTTC.

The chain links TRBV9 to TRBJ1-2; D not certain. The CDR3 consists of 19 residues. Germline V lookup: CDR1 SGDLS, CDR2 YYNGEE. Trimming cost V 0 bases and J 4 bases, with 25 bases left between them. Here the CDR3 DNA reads TGTGCCAGCAGCGTAGAAAGGCAGTCCGGAGCTGCAGGTCTCTATGGCTACACCTTC. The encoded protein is CASSVERQSGAAGLYGYTF.

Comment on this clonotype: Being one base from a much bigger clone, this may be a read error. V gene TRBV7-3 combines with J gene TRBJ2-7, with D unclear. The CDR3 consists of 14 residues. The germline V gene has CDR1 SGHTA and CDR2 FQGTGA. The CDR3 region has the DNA TGTGCCAACAGCTCCGCAAGGAGCTCCTACGAGCAGTACTTC. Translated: CANSSARSSYEQYF.

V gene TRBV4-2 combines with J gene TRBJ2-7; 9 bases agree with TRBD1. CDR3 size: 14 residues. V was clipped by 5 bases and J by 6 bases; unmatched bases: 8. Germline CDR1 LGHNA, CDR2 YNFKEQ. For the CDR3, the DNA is TGTGCCAGCAGCTCCCGGACAGGGGCCGGCGAGCAGTACTTC. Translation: CASSSRTGAGEQYF.

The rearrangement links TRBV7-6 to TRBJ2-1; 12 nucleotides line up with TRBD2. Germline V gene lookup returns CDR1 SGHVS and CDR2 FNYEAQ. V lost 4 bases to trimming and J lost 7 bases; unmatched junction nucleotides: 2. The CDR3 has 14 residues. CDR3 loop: CASSWLAGGNEQFF. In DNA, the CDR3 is TGTGCCAGCAGCTGGCTAGCGGGGGGGAATGAGCAGTTCTTC.

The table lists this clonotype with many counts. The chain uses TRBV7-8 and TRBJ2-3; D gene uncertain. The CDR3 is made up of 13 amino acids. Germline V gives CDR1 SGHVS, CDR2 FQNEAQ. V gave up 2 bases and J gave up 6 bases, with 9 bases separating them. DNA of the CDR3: TGTGCCAGCAGCTTATATAGAACGGATACGCAGTATTTT. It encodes CASSLYRTDTQYF.

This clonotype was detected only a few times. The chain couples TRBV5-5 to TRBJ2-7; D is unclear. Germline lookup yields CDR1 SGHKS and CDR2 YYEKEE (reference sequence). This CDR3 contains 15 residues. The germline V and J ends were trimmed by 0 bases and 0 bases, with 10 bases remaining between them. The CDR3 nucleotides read TGTGCCAGCAGCTTGGCCGAAAGAAGCTCCTACGAGCAGTACTTC. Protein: CASSLAERSSYEQYF.

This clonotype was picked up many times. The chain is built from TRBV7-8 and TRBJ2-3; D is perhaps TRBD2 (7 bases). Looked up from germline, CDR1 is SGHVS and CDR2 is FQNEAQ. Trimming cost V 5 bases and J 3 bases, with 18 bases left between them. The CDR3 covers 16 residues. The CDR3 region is CASSDRRGPGTDTQYF. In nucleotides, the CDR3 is TGTGCCAGCAGCGATAGGCGGGGGCCGGGGACAGATACGCAGTATTTT. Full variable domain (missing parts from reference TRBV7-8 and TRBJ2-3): GAGVSQSPRYKVAKRGQDVALRCDPISGHVSLFWYQQALGQGPEFLTYFQNEAQLDKSGLPSDRFFAERPEGSVSTLKIQRTQQEDSAVYLCASSDRRGPGTDTQYFGPGTRLTVL.

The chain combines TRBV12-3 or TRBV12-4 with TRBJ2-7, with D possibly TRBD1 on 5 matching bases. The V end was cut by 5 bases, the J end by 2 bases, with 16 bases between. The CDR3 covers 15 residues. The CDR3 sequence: CASSPSSGMTYEQYF. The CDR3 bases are TGTGCCAGCAGTCCCTCGTCAGGGATGACCTACGAGCAGTACTTC.

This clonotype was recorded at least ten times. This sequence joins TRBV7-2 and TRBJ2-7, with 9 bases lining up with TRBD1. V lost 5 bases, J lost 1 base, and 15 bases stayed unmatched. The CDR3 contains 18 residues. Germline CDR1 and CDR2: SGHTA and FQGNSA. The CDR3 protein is CASSRTGARISFSYEQYF. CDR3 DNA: TGTGCCAGCAGCCGGACAGGGGCCCGTATCTCGTTTTCCTACGAGCAGTACTTC. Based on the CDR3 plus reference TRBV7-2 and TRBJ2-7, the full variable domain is GAGVSQSPSNKVTEKGKDVELRCDPISGHTALYWYRQSLGQGLEFLIYFQGNSAPDKSGLPSDRFSAERTGGSVSTLTIQRTQQEDSAVYLCASSRTGARISFSYEQYFGPGTRLTVT.

The CDR3 nucleotides read TGTGCCAGCAGCTCCTCAGGGGGCCGGGGGACCCAGTACTTC. Protein sequence: CASSSSGGRGTQYF. The chain combines TRBV7-8 with TRBJ2-5; 8 nucleotides match TRBD1. The CDR3 has 14 amino acids. Germline-derived CDR1 and CDR2 are SGHVS and FQNEAQ. The V segment lost 4 bases and the J segment 7 bases; nucleotides outside the gene matches: 8.

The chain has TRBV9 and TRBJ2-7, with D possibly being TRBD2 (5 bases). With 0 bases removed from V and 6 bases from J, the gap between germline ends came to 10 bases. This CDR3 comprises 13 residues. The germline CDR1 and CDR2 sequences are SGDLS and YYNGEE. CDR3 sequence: CASSVDAGSEQYF. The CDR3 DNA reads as TGTGCCAGCAGCGTAGATGCGGGTTCCGAGCAGTACTTC.

The CDR3 here is CASSTRQGLEQYV. The CDR3 bases are TGTGCCAGCAGTACCAGACAGGGCCTCGAGCAGTACGTC. J is TRBJ2-7 and V is TRBV28, with 7 bases aligning to TRBD1. Germline assignment: CDR1 MDHEN and CDR2 SYDVKM. The CDR3 length is 13 residues. V lost 5 bases, J lost 6 bases, and 7 bases stayed unmatched.

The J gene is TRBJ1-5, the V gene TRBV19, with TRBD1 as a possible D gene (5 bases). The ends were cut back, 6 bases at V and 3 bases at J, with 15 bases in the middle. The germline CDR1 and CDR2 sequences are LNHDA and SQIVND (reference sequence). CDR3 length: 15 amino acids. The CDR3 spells CASSPSRGYNQPQHF. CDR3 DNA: TGTGCCAGTAGCCCTTCTCGGGGGTACAATCAGCCCCAGCATTTT.

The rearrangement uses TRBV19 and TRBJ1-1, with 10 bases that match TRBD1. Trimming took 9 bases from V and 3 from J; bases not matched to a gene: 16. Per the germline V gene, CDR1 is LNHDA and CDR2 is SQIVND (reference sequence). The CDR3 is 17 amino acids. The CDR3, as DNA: TGTGCCAGCAGGACCCGAGGACAGGGGGTAAGGGACACTGAAGCTTTCTTT. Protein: CASRTRGQGVRDTEAFF.

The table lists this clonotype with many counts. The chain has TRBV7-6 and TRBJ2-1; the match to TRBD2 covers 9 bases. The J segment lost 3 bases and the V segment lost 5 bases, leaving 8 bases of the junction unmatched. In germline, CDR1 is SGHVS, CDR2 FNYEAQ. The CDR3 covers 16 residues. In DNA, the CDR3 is TGTGCCAGCAGCCCCCTGGCGGGGGGGAACTACAATGAGCAGTTCTTC. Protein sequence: CASSPLAGGNYNEQFF.

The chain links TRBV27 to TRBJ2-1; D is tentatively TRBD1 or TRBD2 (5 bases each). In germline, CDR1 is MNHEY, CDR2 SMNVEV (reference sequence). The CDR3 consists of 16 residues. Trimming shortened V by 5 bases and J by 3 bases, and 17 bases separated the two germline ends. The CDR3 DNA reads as TGTGCCAGCAGTCCTTCGGGGCGAGGGGTCTACAATGAGCAGTTCTTC. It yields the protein CASSPSGRGVYNEQFF.